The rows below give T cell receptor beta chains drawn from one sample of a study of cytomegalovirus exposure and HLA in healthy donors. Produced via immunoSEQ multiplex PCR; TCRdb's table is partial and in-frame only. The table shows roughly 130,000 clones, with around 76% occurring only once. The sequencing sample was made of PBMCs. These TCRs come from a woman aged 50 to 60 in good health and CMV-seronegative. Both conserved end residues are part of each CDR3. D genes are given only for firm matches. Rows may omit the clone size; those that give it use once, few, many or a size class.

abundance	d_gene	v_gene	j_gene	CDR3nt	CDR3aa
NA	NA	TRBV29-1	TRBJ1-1	TGCAGCGTTGAAGGAGGGAACGTGAACACTGAAGCTTTCTTT	CSVEGGNVNTEAFF
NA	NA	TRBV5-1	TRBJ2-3	TGCGCCAGCAGCTTGGAACTTCGCACAGATACGCAGTATTTT	CASSLELRTDTQYF
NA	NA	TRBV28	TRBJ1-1	TGTGCCAGCCTTGGGGGAAAACAGGGAGGGTGGACTGAAGCTTTCTTT	CASLGGKQGGWTEAFF
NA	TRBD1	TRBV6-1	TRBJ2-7	TGTGCCAGCAGTGAAGAGGACAGGTACGAATTAGACTACGAGCAGTACTTC	CASSEEDRYELDYEQYF
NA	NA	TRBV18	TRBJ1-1	TGTGCCAGCACAAGCGATCCCGGGGGGCGGGTCACTGAAGCTTTCTTT	CASTSDPGGRVTEAFF
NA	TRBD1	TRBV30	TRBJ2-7	TGTGCCTGGTCACAGGGGAACTACGAGCAGTACTTC	CAWSQGNYEQYF
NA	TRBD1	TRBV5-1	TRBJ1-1	TGCGCCAGCAGCTTGGGGGGGACAGCGATGAACACTGAAGCTTTCTTT	CASSLGGTAMNTEAFF
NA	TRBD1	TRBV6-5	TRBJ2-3	TGTGCCAGCAGGGACAGGGTAGATACGCAGTATTTT	CASRDRVDTQYF
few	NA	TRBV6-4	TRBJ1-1	TGTGCCAGCAGTGATACTGACAGGAACACTGAAGCTTTCTTT	CASSDTDRNTEAFF
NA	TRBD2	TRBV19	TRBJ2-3	TGTGCCAGTAGTAAACCAGGACTAGCGGGAAGGGGTGATACGCAGTATTTT	CASSKPGLAGRGDTQYF
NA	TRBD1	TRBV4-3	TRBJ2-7	TGCGCCAGCAGCCAATCTGGGACAGAATCCTACGAGCAGTACTTC	CASSQSGTESYEQYF
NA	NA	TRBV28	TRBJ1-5	TGTGCCAGCAGTTTATCGGGTGGGGGCGGTAATCAGCCCCAGCATTTT	CASSLSGGGGNQPQHF
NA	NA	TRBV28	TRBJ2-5	TGCGCCAGCAGTCGTGGGGCGGAACTTCAAGAGACCCAGTACTTC	CASSRGAELQETQYF
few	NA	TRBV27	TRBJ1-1	TGTGCCAGCAGTCGGACAGCTCTGAACACTGAAGCTTTCTTT	CASSRTALNTEAFF
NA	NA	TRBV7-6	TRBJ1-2	TGTGCCAGCAGCTTAGCTGCGGGGGACGATGGCTACACCTTC	CASSLAAGDDGYTF
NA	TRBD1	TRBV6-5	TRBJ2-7	TGTGCCGTCCAGGGGGCCCACGAGCAGTACTTC	CAVQGAHEQYF
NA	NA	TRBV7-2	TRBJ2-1	TGTGCCAGCAGCCAGGGGGGGACTAGAGAGAATGAGCAGTTCTTC	CASSQGGTRENEQFF
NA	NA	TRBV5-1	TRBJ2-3	TGCGCCAGCAGCTTGATCGGGGGCACAGATACGCAGTATTTT	CASSLIGGTDTQYF
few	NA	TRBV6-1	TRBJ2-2	TGTGCCAGCAGTGACTCACAGAACGGTCCCGGGGAGCTGTTTTTT	CASSDSQNGPGELFF
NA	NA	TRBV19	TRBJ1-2	TGTGCCAGTAGTATGAGTCCGTATGGCTACACCTTC	CASSMSPYGYTF
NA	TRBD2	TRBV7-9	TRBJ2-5	TGTGCCAGCAGCTTTAGGCTAGCGGGGCCTCAAGAGACCCAGTACTTC	CASSFRLAGPQETQYF
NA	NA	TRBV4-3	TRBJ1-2	TGCGCCAGCAGCCAAGACAGGCAGAGCCATGGCTACACCTTC	CASSQDRQSHGYTF
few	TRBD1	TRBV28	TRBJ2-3	TGTGCCAGCAGTTCTGGGACAGGCACAGATACGCAGTATTTT	CASSSGTGTDTQYF
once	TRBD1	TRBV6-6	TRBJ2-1	TGTGCCAGCACCGAGGGACAGGGGAATGAGCAGTTCTTC	CASTEGQGNEQFF
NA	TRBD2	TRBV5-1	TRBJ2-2	TGCGCCAGCAGCTTAACTAGCGGGAAGAACACCGGGGAGCTGTTTTTT	CASSLTSGKNTGELFF
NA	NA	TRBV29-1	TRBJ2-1	TGCAGCGTTCGTGGCGGTAACAATGAGCAGTTCTTC	CSVRGGNNEQFF
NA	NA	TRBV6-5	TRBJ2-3	TGTGCCAGCACCCAGGGGTTATCTACAGATACGCAGTATTTT	CASTQGLSTDTQYF
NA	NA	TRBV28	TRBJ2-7	TGTGCCAGCAGCCCATTTTCCTACGAGCAGTACTTC	CASSPFSYEQYF
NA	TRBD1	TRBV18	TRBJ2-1	TGTGCCAGCTCACCCGGGACAGGGGTCCGCAATGAGCAGTTCTTC	CASSPGTGVRNEQFF
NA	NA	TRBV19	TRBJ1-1	TGTGCCAGTAGTATAGCCCCCATTGGGGGAGGCAACACTGAAGCTTTCTTT	CASSIAPIGGGNTEAFF
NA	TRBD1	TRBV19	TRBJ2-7	TGTGCCAGTAGCTCTGGGGACAGCAAGTTCTACGAGCAGTACTTC	CASSSGDSKFYEQYF
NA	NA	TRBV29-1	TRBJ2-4	TGCAGCGGAGGAGGGGTCGGCGACATTCAGTACTTC	CSGGGVGDIQYF
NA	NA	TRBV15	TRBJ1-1	TGTGCCACCAGCAGAGGAGCGGGGGGCGGCACTGAAGCTTTCTTT	CATSRGAGGGTEAFF
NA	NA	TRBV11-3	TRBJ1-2	TGTGCCAGCAGCTTAGTCCGGGGGTTGGACTATGGCTACACCTTC	CASSLVRGLDYGYTF
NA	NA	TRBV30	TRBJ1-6	TGTGCCTGGAGAGGAGAACAGGGAGTTCCTGAGAATTCACCCCTCCACTTT	CAWRGEQGVPENSPLHF
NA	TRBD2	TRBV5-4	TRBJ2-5	TGTGCCAGCAGCCTCACCGGACTAGCGGGAGTTGGCCAAGAGACCCAGTACTTC	CASSLTGLAGVGQETQYF
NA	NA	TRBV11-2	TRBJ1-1	TGTGCCAGCAGCTTAGACAGGAACACTGAAGCTTTCTTT	CASSLDRNTEAFF
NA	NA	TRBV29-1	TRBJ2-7	TGCAGCGTAGAAACAGACGGGATTTCCTACGAGCAGTACTTC	CSVETDGISYEQYF
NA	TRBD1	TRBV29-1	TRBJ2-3	TGCAGCTCCCAGGGACAGGGGGCAGCAGATACGCAGTATTTT	CSSQGQGAADTQYF
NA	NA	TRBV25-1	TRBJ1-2	TGTGCCAGCAGTGAATCGGGGTCGGGGGAGTATGGCTACACCTTC	CASSESGSGEYGYTF
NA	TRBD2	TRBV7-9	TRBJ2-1	TGTGCCAGCAGCTTATACGGGACTAGCGGGAGGAATGAGCAGTTCTTC	CASSLYGTSGRNEQFF
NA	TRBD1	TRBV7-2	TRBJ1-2	TGTGCCAGCAGGCTGACAGGGGGGAGCTATGGCTACACCTTC	CASRLTGGSYGYTF
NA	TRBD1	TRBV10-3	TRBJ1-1	TGTGCCATCAGCCCCGGGACAGGAGAAGCTTTCTTT	CAISPGTGEAFF
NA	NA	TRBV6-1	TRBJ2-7	TGTGCCAGCAGTGCCGAGGACAGCTCCTACGAGCAGTACTTC	CASSAEDSSYEQYF
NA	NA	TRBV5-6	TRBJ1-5	TGTGCCAGCAGCTTCCAGGGCGCGACTCAGCCCCAGCATTTT	CASSFQGATQPQHF
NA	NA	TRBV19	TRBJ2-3	TGTGCCAGTAGTAGGGCAGTCACAGATACGCAGTATTTT	CASSRAVTDTQYF
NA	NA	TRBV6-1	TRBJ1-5	TGTGCCAGCAGTGAAGCGCGTGGTTCGAATCAGCCCCAGCATTTT	CASSEARGSNQPQHF
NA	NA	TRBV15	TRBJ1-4	TGTGCCACCAGCAGAGACAGGTCCCAGAATTATAATGAAAAACTGTTTTTT	CATSRDRSQNYNEKLFF
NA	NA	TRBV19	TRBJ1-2	TGTGCCAGTAGTCCGGGGGGCCCGCGGGGCTACACCTTC	CASSPGGPRGYTF
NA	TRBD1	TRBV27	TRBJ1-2	TGTGCCAGCAGTTTATCCCGGACAGGGGCATGGGGCTACACCTTC	CASSLSRTGAWGYTF
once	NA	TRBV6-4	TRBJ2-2	TGTGCCAGCAGTGACACCAACCGGGTATTAGACACCGGGGAGCTGTTTTTT	CASSDTNRVLDTGELFF
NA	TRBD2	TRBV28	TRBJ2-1	TGTGCCAGCGGGCGACTAGCGCGACACGAAGAGGAGAATGAGCAGTTCTTC	CASGRLARHEEENEQFF
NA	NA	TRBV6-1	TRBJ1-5	TGTGCCAGCAGTGAAGATCAGCTGTACAACCGGGACGGCCGGTGGAGGGGCAATCAGCCCCAGCATTTT	CASSEDQLYNRDGRWRGNQPQHF
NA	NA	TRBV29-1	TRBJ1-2	TGCAGCGTCGGTAACAGGGAGAACTATGGCTACCCCTTC	CSVGNRENYGYPF
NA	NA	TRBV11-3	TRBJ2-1	TGTGCCAGCAGCTTAGATGACGGACTCCGGTACAATGAGCAGTTCTTC	CASSLDDGLRYNEQFF
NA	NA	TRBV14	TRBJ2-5	TGTGCCAGCAGCCAAGTTTCAACGGGGTACCAAGAGACCCAGTACTTC	CASSQVSTGYQETQYF
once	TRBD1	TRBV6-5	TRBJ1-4	TGTGCCACCATGCGAAGAGGGGGCGGTGAAAAACTGTTTTTT	CATMRRGGGEKLFF
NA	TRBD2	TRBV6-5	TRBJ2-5	TGTGCCAGCAGCTTGACTAGCGGGAGTCGACAGACCCAGTACTTC	CASSLTSGSRQTQYF